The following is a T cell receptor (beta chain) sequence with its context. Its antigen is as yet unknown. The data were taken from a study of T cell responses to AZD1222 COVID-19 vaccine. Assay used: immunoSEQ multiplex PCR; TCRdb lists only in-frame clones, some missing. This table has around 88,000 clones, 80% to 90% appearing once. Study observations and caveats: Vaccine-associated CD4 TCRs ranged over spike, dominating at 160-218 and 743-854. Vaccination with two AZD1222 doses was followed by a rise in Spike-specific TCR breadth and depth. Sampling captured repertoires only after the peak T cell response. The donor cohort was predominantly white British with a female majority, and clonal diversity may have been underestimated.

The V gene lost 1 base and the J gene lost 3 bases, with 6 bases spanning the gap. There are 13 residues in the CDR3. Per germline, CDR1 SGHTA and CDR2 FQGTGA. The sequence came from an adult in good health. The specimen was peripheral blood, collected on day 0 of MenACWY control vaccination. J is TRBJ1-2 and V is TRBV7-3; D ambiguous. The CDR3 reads CASSLNVYYGYTF. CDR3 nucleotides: TGTGCCAGCAGCTTAAATGTCTACTATGGCTACACCTTC.